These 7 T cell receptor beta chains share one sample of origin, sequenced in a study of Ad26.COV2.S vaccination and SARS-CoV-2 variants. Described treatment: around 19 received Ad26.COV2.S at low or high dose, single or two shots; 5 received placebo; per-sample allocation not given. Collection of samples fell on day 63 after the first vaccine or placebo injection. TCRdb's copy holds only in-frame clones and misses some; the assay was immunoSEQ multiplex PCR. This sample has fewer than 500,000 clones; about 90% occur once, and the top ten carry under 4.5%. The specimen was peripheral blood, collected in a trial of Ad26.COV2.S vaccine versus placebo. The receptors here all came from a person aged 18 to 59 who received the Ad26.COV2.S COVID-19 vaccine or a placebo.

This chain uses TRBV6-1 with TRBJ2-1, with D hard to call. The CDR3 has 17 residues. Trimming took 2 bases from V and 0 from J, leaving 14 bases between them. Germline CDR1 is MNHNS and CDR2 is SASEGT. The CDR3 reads CASSERSPPSSYNEQFF. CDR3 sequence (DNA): TGTGCCAGCAGTGAAAGGTCTCCCCCAAGCTCCTACAATGAGCAGTTCTTC.

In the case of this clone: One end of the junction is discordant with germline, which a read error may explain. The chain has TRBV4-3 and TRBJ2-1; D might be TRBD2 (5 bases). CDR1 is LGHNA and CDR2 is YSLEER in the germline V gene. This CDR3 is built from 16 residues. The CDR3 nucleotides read TGCACCAGCAGCCAAGATCTAGGACTGCCTTACAATGAGCAGTTCTTC. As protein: CTSSQDLGLPYNEQFF.

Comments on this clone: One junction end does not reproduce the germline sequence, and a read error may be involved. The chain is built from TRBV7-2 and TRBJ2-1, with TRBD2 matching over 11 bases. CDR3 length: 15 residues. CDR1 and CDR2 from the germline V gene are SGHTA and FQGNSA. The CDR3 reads CASRLAGGPRYEQFF. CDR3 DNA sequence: TGTGCCAGCAGGTTAGCGGGAGGGCCTAGGTATGAGCAGTTCTTC.

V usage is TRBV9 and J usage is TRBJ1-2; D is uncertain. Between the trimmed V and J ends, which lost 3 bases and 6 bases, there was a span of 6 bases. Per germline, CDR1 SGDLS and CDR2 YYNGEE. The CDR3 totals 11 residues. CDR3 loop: CASSALNGYTF. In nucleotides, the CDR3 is TGTGCCAGCAGCGCCCTTAATGGCTACACCTTC. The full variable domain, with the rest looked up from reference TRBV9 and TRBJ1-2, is DSGVTQTPKHLITATGQRVTLRCSPRSGDLSVYWYQQSLDQGLQFLIQYYNGEERAKGNILERFSAQQFPDLHSELNLSSLELGDSALYFCASSALNGYTFGSGTRLTVV.

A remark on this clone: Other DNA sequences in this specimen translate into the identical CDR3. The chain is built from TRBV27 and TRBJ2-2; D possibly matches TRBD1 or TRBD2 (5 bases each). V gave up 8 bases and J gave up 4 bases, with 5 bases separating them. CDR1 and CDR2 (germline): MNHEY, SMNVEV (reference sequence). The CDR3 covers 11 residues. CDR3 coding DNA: TGTGCCAGCGGGGGCACCGGGGAGCTGTTTTTT. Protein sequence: CASGGTGELFF.

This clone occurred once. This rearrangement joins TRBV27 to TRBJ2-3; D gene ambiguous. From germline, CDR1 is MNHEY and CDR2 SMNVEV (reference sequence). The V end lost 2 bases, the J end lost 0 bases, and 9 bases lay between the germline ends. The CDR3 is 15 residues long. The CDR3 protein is CASSLVRSSTDTQYF. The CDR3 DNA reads TGTGCCAGCAGTTTAGTCCGTTCTAGCACAGATACGCAGTATTTT.

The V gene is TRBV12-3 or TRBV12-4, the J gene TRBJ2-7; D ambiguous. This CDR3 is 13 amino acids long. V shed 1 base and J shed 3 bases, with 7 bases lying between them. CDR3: CASSLDWNYEQYF. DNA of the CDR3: TGTGCCAGCAGTTTAGACTGGAACTACGAGCAGTACTTC.